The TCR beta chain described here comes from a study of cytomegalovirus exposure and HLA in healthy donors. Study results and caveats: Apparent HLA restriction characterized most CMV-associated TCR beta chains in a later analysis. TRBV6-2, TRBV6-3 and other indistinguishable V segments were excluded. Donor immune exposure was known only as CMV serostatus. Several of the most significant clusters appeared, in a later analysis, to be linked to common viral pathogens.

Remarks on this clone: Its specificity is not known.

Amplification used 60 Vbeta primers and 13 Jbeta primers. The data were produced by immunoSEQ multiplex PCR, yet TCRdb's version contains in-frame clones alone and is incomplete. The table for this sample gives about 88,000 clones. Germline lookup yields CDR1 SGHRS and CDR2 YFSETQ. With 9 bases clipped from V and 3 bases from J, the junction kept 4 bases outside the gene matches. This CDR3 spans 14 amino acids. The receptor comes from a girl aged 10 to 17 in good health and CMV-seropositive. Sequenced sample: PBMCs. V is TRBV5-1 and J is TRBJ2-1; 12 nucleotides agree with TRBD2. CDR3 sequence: CATQLAGGYNEQFF. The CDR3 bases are TGCGCCACCCAACTAGCGGGGGGCTACAATGAGCAGTTCTTC.